Listed here is a single T cell receptor beta chain. What it binds is unknown. Indicated time point: pre-sensitization, week 0. Regarding treatment: therapeutic diphenylcyclopropenone sensitization with weekly scalp DPC. In TCRdb, the RACE reads were re-called with MiXCR into one record per CDR3 protein. The sample consists of about 77,000 distinct CDR3 sequences, 14% of them appearing once. These data originate in a study of human T cells and chemical hapten exposure. Findings of the study overall: Having alopecia, the donors may differ immunologically from healthy people. Expanded TCRs grouped into significantly more large CDR3 similarity clusters than controls produced.

The CDR3 is 15 residues long. Per the germline V gene, CDR1 is MDHEN and CDR2 is SYDVKM. Germline trimming cut 5 bases from V and 9 bases from J; bases unmatched to any gene: 11. The sequence derives from a woman in her 50s with alopecia areata. Some clones in this sample may be carry-over from other donors' samples. This specimen consisted of whole blood, obtained in connection with sensitization to the hapten diphenylcyclopropenone (DPC). This chain uses TRBV28 with TRBJ2-1, with TRBD2 matching 9 bases. The DNA for the CDR3 is TGTGCCAGCAGTAAATTAGCGGGAGTCACCCCTGAGCAGTTCTTC. It yields the protein CASSKLAGVTPEQFF.